This is a list of T cell receptor beta chains from one sample in a study of blood T cell repertoires in COVID-19. Measured with immunoSEQ multiplex PCR; TCRdb has only the in-frame clones, and not every one. The data contain 50,000 to 65,000 clones, around four fifths of them seen just once; the ten biggest clones take up around 6.6%. Sample: peripheral blood. These receptors were obtained from a human donor in a cohort sampled during active COVID-19. Both conserved end residues are part of each CDR3. Each record gives: D gene, J gene, clone size, V gene, CDR3 DNA, CDR3 protein. D genes are given only for firm matches. Clone size is shown for a subset of rows, as once, few, many or a class of expanded clone.

.	TRBJ2-6	.	TRBV27	TGTGCCAGCAGTTTTGGGGGCAGGGGCTCTGGGGCCAACGTCCTGACTTTC	CASSFGGRGSGANVLTF
TRBD1	TRBJ1-1	many	TRBV6-6	TGTGCCAGCAGGTGGACAGGGGCTACTAACACTGAAGCTTTCTTT	CASRWTGATNTEAFF
TRBD1	TRBJ1-1	.	TRBV30	TGTGCCTGGTACAGGGGTCACACTGAAGCTTTCTTT	CAWYRGHTEAFF
TRBD1	TRBJ2-1	medium-sized	TRBV11-2	TGTGCCAGCAGCGTGGGACAGGGGGGGGACAATGAGCAGTTCTTC	CASSVGQGGDNEQFF
.	TRBJ2-4	.	TRBV5-1	TGCGCCAGCAGCCTGACAGTAGCCAAAAACATTCAGTACTTC	CASSLTVAKNIQYF
TRBD1	TRBJ2-5	.	TRBV24-1	TGTGCCACCAGTGTGGGCGAGGGGGCGAAAGAGACCCAGTACTTC	CATSVGEGAKETQYF
TRBD2	TRBJ2-3	.	TRBV9	TGTGCCAGCAGCCTATACCCTAGCGGGAGCGGAGATACGCAGTATTTT	CASSLYPSGSGDTQYF
TRBD1	TRBJ2-4	.	TRBV3-1/TRBV3-2	TGTGCCAGCAGCCAGCCAGGGGGCGCAGTTGACATTCAGTACTTC	CASSQPGGAVDIQYF
.	TRBJ2-4	.	TRBV6-1	TGTGCCAGCAGTGAGGGCGGGCTAGCCAAAAACATTCAGTACTTC	CASSEGGLAKNIQYF
TRBD2	TRBJ2-1	.	TRBV3-1/TRBV3-2	TGTGCCAGCAGCTCCCAAGGGACTAGCGGGCCCTACAATGAGCAGTTCTTC	CASSSQGTSGPYNEQFF
.	TRBJ2-3	.	TRBV6-5	TGTGCCAGCAGGCGGGGTGACGGCACAGATACGCAGTATTTT	CASRRGDGTDTQYF
.	TRBJ1-1	.	TRBV2	TGTGCCAGCAGTATAGAGGGGGTGGCTGTAAGTGAAACTTTCTTT	CASSIEGVAVSETFF
.	TRBJ2-7	.	TRBV5-4	TGTGCCAGCAGCTTGCCGGGACGGGGGTTCTACGAGCAGTACTTC	CASSLPGRGFYEQYF
.	TRBJ2-1	.	TRBV18	TGTGCCAGCTCACCCCCCTCCTCACGCGGGGGCAGGTACAATGAGCAGTTCTTC	CASSPPSSRGGRYNEQFF
.	TRBJ1-1	.	TRBV9	TGTGCCAGCAGCGGACAGAGGAACACTGAAGCTTTCTTT	CASSGQRNTEAFF
TRBD2	TRBJ2-3	.	TRBV6-5	TGTGCCAGCAGTTCGCGGAGCGGGGTCGAGACGCAGTATTTT	CASSSRSGVETQYF
TRBD2	TRBJ2-1	few	TRBV4-1	TGCGCCAGCAGCCGGCCGCTAGCGGGGGGGCCCCGGCCTCGGAATGAGCAGTTCTTC	CASSRPLAGGPRPRNEQFF
TRBD1	TRBJ2-1	.	TRBV5-1	TGCGCCAGCAGCTTAGCCCTGACAGGGAGCGACTACAATGAGCAGTTCTTC	CASSLALTGSDYNEQFF
TRBD1	TRBJ1-4	.	TRBV6-6	TGTGCCAGCAGTTATTTAAGGCAGGGGGCAAATGAAAAACTGTTTTTT	CASSYLRQGANEKLFF